These T cell receptor beta chains were read from a single sample in a study of CD8 T cells in ankylosing spondylitis. TCRdb independently ran MiXCR on the 5' RACE reads; one entry per CDR3 protein. The sample comprises roughly 400,000 distinct CDR3 sequences, about a fifth of which are singletons, and 15% to 20% rests with the top ten. The source material was blood, either unsorted or a sorted T cell fraction (not recorded which). These receptors were obtained from a male donor with ankylosing spondylitis. CDR3s include the opening cysteine and the closing phenylalanine or tryptophan. Fields, in order: V gene, D gene, clone size, J gene, CDR3 DNA, CDR3 protein. The D gene is left open where the match is weak. The size of a clone is reported for some rows only, either as once, few or many, or as a class for expanded clones.

>TRBV5-1|NA|few|TRBJ2-5
TGCGCCAGCAGATCTACGGCCGTCTCCGAGACCCAGTACTTC
CASRSTAVSETQYF
>TRBV29-1|NA|NA|TRBJ1-1
TGCAGCGCACAAAACACCGTGGGAACTGAAGCTTTCTTT
CSAQNTVGTEAFF
>TRBV2|NA|NA|TRBJ1-2
TGTGCCAGCAGTGTGGGAGCTGGCTATGGCTACACCTTC
CASSVGAGYGYTF
>TRBV28|NA|NA|TRBJ2-2
TGTGCCAGCAGTCCCCATGGGGGCCCGAACACCGGGGAGCTGTTTTTT
CASSPHGGPNTGELFF
>TRBV29-1|NA|once|TRBJ2-4
TGCAGCGCGGCGGACGGGATTCAGTACTTC
CSAADGIQYF
>TRBV5-6|TRBD1|many|TRBJ2-5
TGTGCCAGCAGCTTGGTGGGCAGGGGGCTCATAGAGACCCAGTACTTC
CASSLVGRGLIETQYF
>TRBV10-3|TRBD1|NA|TRBJ1-1
TGTGCCACCAGGGGGGCAGGGGCAATGAACACTGAAGCTTTCTTT
CATRGAGAMNTEAFF
>TRBV7-9|NA|NA|TRBJ2-7
TGTGCCAGCAGCACTCAGGGGTTGGCCTACGAGCAGTACTTC
CASSTQGLAYEQYF
>TRBV5-1|TRBD1|NA|TRBJ1-3
TGCGCCAGCAGCTTGGGACAGGGGGTCGGGTTCTCTGGAAACACCATATATTTT
CASSLGQGVGFSGNTIYF
>TRBV5-1|TRBD1|many|TRBJ2-7
TGCGCCAGCAGCTTCCTGGACAGGAGCTACGAGCAGTACTTC
CASSFLDRSYEQYF
>TRBV15|NA|NA|TRBJ1-2
TGTGCCACCAGCAGAGGCAGGGTAAACTATGGCTACACCTTC
CATSRGRVNYGYTF
>TRBV5-1|TRBD1|NA|TRBJ1-4
TGCGCCAGCAGCTTAGGGACAGGGGGAGGAAAACTGTTTTTT
CASSLGTGGGKLFF
>TRBV7-2|NA|NA|TRBJ1-3
TGTGCCAGCAGCCCCCAGACTAGGTCTGGAAACACCATATATTTT
CASSPQTRSGNTIYF
>TRBV25-1|TRBD1|NA|TRBJ1-4
TGTGCCAGCAGTTGGTGGACAGGGAGAAACGAAAAACTGTTTTTT
CASSWWTGRNEKLFF
>TRBV25-1|TRBD1|NA|TRBJ1-5
TGTGCCAGCGGTGGACAGGCAGAGCAGCCCCAGCATTTT
CASGGQAEQPQHF